This T cell receptor beta chain was recorded in a study of shared clonotypes between healthy human individuals. Produced via immunoSEQ multiplex PCR; TCRdb's table is partial and in-frame only. This table has 2,100,000 or so clones, approximately 94% appearing once. This receptor was taken from a man aged 18 to 35 in good health. The sample was naive CD4+ T cells sorted from blood. Regarding subset: CD45RA+ positively selected.

CDR3 coding DNA: TGTGCCAGCAGTCGGACGGTGGGTGATTCACCCCTCCACTTT. Protein: CASSRTVGDSPLHF. V gene TRBV6-1 combines with J gene TRBJ1-6; D unclear. The germline CDR1 and CDR2 sequences are MNHNS and SASEGT. The CDR3 contains 14 residues. The V end was cut by 5 bases, the J end by 8 bases, with 13 bases between.